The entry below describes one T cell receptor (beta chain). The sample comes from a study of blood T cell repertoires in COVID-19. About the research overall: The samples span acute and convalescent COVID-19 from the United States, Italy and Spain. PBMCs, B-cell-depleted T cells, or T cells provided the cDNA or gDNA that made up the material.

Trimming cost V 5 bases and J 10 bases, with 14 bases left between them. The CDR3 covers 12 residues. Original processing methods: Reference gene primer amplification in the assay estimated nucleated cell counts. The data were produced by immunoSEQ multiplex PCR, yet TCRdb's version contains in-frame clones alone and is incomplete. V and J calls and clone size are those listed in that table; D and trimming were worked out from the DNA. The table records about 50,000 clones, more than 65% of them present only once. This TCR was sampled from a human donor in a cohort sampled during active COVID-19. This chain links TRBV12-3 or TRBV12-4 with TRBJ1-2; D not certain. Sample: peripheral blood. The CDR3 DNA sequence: TGTGCCAGCAGTCTAGGGTCTATCCTCTACACCTTC. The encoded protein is CASSLGSILYTF.